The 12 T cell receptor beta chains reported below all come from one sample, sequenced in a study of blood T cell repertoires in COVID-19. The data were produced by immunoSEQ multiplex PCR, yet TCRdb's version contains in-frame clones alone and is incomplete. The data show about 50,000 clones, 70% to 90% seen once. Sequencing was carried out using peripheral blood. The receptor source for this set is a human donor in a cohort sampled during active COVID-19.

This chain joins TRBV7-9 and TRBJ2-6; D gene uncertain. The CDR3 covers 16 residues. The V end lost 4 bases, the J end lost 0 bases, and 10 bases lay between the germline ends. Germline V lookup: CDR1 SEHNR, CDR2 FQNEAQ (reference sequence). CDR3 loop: CASSSKNFSGANVLTF. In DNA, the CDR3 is TGTGCCAGCAGCTCTAAAAATTTCTCTGGGGCCAACGTCCTGACTTTC.

The CDR3 spells CASTGGATNEKLFF. Here the CDR3 DNA reads TGTGCCTCTACAGGGGGGGCAACTAATGAAAAACTGTTTTTT. This chain connects TRBV30 to TRBJ1-4; 8 bases are shared with TRBD1. Per the germline V gene, CDR1 is GTSNPN and CDR2 is SVGIG (reference sequence). The junction had 4 bases not matched to a gene; V was cut back by 7 bases and J by 0 bases. There are 14 residues in the CDR3.

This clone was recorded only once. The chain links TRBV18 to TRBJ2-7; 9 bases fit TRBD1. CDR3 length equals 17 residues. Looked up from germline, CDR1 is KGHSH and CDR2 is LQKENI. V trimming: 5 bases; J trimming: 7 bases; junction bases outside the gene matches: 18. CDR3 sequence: CASSTPTRYRDREEQYF. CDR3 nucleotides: TGTGCCAGCTCAACGCCGACACGTTACCGGGACAGGGAAGAGCAGTACTTC.

CDR3 sequence (DNA): TGTGCCAGCAGCTCCGATCGAGCCACAGCAGGTCAAGAGACCCAGTACTTC. Protein product: CASSSDRATAGQETQYF. The V gene is TRBV5-4, the J gene TRBJ2-5; the D is unclear. CDR1 and CDR2 (germline): SGHNT, YYREEE (reference sequence). Trimming pared 3 bases from V and 2 bases from J, leaving 20 bases between. The CDR3 runs to 17 residues.

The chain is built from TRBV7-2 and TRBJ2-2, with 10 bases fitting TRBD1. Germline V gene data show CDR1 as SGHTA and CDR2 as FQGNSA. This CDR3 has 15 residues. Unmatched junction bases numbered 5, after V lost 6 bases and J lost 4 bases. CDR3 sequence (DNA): TGTGCCAGCAGACCCGGGACAGGGGTCACCGGGGAGCTGTTTTTT. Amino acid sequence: CASRPGTGVTGELFF.

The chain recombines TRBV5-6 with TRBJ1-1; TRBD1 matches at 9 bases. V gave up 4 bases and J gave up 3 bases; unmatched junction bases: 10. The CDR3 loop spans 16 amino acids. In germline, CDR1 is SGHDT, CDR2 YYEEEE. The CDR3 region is CASSGGQGMIDTEAFF. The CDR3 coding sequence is TGTGCCAGCAGCGGGGGACAGGGTATGATCGACACTGAAGCTTTCTTT.

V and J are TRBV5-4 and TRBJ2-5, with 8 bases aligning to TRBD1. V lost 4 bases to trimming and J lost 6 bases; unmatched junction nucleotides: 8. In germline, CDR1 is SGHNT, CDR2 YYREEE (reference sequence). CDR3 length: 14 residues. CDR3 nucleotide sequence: TGTGCCAGCAGCGCAGGGGGCCTTGCGCAGACCCAGTACTTC. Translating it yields CASSAGGLAQTQYF.

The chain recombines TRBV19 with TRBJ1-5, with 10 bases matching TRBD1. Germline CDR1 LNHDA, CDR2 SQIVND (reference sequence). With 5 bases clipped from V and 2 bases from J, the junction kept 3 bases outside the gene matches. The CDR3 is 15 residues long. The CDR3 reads CASSQTGGGNQPQHF. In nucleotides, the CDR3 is TGTGCCAGTAGTCAGACAGGGGGCGGCAATCAGCCCCAGCATTTT.

The DNA for the CDR3 is TGTGCCAACGGGAGGGAGGGAGACACCGGGGAGCTGTTTTTT. It is translated as CANGREGDTGELFF. The chain couples TRBV6-5 to TRBJ2-2; TRBD2 aligns across 8 bases. CDR1 MNHEY and CDR2 SVGAGI come from the germline V gene. J was trimmed by 3 bases and V by 10 bases; bases with no gene match: 7. The CDR3 totals 14 residues.

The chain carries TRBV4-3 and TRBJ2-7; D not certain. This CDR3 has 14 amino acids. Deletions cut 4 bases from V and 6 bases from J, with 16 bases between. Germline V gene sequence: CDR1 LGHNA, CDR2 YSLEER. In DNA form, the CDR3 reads TGCGCCAGCAGCCGCTATGAGGCCGGTGGCGAGCAGTACTTC. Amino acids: CASSRYEAGGEQYF.

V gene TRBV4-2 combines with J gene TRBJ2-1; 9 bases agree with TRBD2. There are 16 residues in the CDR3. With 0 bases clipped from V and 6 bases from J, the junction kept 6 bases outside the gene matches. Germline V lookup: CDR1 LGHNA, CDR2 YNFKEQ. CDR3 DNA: TGTGCCAGCAGCCAAGAGCGGGGGGGCTTGGGCAATGAGCAGTTCTTC. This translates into CASSQERGGLGNEQFF.

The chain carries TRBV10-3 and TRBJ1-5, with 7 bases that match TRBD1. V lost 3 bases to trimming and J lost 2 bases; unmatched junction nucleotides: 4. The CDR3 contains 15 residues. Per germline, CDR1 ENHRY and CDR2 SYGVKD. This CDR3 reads CAISEQGIGNQPQHF. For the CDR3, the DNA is TGTGCCATCAGTGAACAGGGGATAGGCAATCAGCCCCAGCATTTT.